This T cell receptor (beta chain) emerged from a study of cytomegalovirus exposure and HLA in healthy donors. Study-level information: Among about 400 genotyped donors, around 80% fell in the Caucasian-associated ancestry cluster.

In regard to this clone: Its antigen is not identified.

The CDR3 covers 18 residues. CDR1 is SGHDT, CDR2 YYEEEE, per germline. With 6 bases removed from V and 0 bases from J, the gap between germline ends came to 24 bases. Overall study findings and caveats: When a later analysis compared HLA-associated TCR beta chains with equally common others, the HLA-associated chains turned out to be more clonally expanded and to have lower generation probabilities.

PCR involved 60 Vbeta and 13 Jbeta primers. Produced via immunoSEQ multiplex PCR; TCRdb's table is partial and in-frame only. The data contain around 150,000 clones, about four fifths of them seen just once; the ten biggest clones take up about 4.7%. The chain employs TRBV5-6 and TRBJ1-1; D possibly corresponds to TRBD1 (6 bases). Sequenced material: PBMCs. This receptor was identified in a man aged 25-45 years in good health and CMV-seronegative. The CDR3 here is CASTKFRMGARMNTEAFF. Written as DNA, the CDR3 is TGTGCCAGCACCAAATTTAGAATGGGGGCAAGAATGAACACTGAAGCTTTCTTT.